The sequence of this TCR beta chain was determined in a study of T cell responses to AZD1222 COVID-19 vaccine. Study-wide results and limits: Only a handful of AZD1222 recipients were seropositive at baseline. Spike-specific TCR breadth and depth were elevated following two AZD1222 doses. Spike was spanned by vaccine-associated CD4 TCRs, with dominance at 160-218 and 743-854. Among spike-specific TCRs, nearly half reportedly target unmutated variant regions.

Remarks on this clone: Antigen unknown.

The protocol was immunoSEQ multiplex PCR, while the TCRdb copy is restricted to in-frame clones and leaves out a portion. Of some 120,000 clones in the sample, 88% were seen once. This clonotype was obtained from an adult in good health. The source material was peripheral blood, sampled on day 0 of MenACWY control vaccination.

In nucleotides, the CDR3 is TGTGCCAGCAGCGTAGAAGGAAGGGAGACCCAGTACTTC. Protein: CASSVEGRETQYF. This chain uses TRBV9 with TRBJ2-5; no firm D call. Trimming took off 0 bases at V and 5 bases at J, with 8 bases between the two ends. From germline, CDR1 is SGDLS and CDR2 YYNGEE. This CDR3 is built from 13 residues.